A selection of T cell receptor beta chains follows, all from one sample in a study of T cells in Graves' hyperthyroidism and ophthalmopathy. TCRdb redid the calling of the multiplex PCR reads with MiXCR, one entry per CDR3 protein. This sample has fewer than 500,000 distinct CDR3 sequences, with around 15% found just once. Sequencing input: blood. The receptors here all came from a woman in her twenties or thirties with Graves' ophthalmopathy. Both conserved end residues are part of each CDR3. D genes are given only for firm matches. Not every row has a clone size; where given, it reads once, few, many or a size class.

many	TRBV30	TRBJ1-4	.	CAWSGGVTNEKLFF	TGTGCCTGGAGCGGAGGGGTAACTAATGAAAAACTGTTTTTT
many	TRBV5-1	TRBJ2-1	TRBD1	CASSLVRGNEQFF	TGCGCCAGCAGCTTGGTCAGGGGGAATGAGCAGTTCTTC
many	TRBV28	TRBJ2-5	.	CASSRDGKETQYF	TGTGCCAGCAGCCGAGACGGGAAAGAGACCCAGTACTTC
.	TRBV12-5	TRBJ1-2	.	CASGLHSSPDGYTF	TGTGCTAGTGGTTTGCACAGTTCCCCGGATGGCTACACCTTC
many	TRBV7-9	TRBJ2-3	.	CASSLASSSTDTQYF	TGTGCCAGCAGCTTAGCGTCATCTAGCACAGATACGCAGTATTTT
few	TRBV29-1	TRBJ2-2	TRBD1	CSVEWVRGQGHTGELFF	TGCAGCGTTGAATGGGTTAGGGGACAGGGGCACACCGGGGAGCTGTTTTTT
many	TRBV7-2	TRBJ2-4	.	CASSSPGENKNIQYF	TGTGCCAGCAGCTCACCGGGAGAAAACAAAAACATTCAGTACTTC
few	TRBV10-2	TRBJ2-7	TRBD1	CASSARGISYEQYF	TGCGCCAGCAGTGCCAGGGGGATATCTTACGAGCAGTACTTC
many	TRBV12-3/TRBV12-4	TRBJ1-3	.	CASSSRQGQSGNTIYF	TGTGCCAGCAGTTCCCGCCAGGGACAATCTGGAAACACCATATATTTT
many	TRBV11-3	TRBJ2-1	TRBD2	CASSLWGGEYNEQFF	TGTGCCAGCAGCTTATGGGGGGGGGAGTACAATGAGCAGTTCTTC
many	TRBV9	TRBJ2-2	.	CASRPGSTGELFF	TGTGCCAGCAGACCAGGGAGCACCGGGGAGCTGTTTTTT
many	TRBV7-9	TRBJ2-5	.	CASSPGLRQSQETQYF	TGTGCCAGCAGCCCCGGATTAAGACAGAGCCAAGAGACCCAGTACTTC
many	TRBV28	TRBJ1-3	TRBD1	CASSPRQGNGNTIYF	TGTGCCAGCAGTCCGAGACAGGGTAATGGAAACACCATATATTTT
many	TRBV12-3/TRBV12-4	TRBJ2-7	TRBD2	CASSSGTSGGLHYEQYF	TGTGCCAGCAGCTCCGGGACTAGCGGGGGACTCCACTACGAGCAGTACTTC
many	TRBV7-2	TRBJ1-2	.	CASSLVTVGGGYTF	TGTGCCAGCAGCTTAGTGACCGTTGGGGGTGGCTACACCTTC
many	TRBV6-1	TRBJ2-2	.	CASSEGTSRRELFF	TGTGCCAGCAGTGAAGGGACCTCTCGGCGGGAGCTGTTTTTT
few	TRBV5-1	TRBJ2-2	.	CASSLDGETGELFF	TGCGCCAGCAGCTTGGATGGGGAAACCGGGGAGCTGTTTTTT
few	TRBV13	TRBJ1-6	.	CASSPTGSNNSPLHF	TGTGCCAGCAGTCCTACGGGCAGCAATAATTCACCCCTCCACTTT
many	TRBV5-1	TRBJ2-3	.	CASSPGSSDTQYF	TGCGCCAGCAGCCCCGGGTCCTCGGATACGCAGTATTTT
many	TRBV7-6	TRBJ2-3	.	CASSSGMDTQYF	TGTGCCAGCAGCAGTGGGATGGATACGCAGTATTTT
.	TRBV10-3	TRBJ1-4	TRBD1	CAIQRGRDEKLFF	TGTGCCATCCAAAGGGGGCGAGATGAAAAACTGTTTTTT
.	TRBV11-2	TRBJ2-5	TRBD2	CASSGGASGGRGETQYF	TGTGCCAGCAGCGGGGGGGCTAGCGGGGGGCGAGGGGAGACCCAGTACTTC
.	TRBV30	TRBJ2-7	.	CAWSPGQVGFYEQYF	TGTGCCTGGAGCCCAGGGCAGGTGGGGTTCTACGAGCAGTACTTC
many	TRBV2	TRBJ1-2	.	CATKGTPNYGYTF	TGTGCCACCAAGGGGACCCCTAACTATGGCTACACCTTC
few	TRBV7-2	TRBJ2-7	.	CASSPWGIPYEQYF	TGTGCCAGCAGCCCCTGGGGGATCCCCTACGAGCAGTACTTC
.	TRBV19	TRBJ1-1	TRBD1	CASSSDRGTEAFF	TGTGCCAGTAGTAGCGACAGGGGCACTGAAGCTTTCTTT
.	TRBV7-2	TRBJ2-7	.	CASSLRGPNEQYF	TGTGCCAGCAGCTTAAGGGGACCTAACGAGCAGTACTTC
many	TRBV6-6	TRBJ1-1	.	CASSYSMKGTQGNTEAFF	TGTGCCAGCAGTTACTCGATGAAGGGAACTCAAGGTAACACTGAAGCTTTCTTT
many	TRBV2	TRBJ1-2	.	CASSAPRGSLYGYTF	TGTGCCAGCAGTGCCCCTCGGGGGTCCTTGTATGGCTACACCTTC
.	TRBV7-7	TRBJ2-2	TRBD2	CASSLSGGAGELFF	TGTGCTAGCAGCCTTAGCGGGGGGGCCGGGGAGCTGTTTTTT
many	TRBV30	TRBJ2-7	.	CAWNRGFHEQYF	TGTGCCTGGAATAGGGGGTTCCACGAGCAGTACTTC
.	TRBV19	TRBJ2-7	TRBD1	CASSIAGKRQGSYEQYF	TGTGCCAGTAGTATAGCTGGGAAGCGACAGGGTTCCTACGAGCAGTACTTC
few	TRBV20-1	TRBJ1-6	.	CSARDGGAGWLFEYNSPLHF	TGCAGTGCTAGAGATGGTGGGGCAGGGTGGTTGTTTGAATATAATTCACCCCTCCACTTT
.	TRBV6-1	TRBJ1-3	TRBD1	CASSQLCRGGGNTIYF	TGTGCCAGCAGTCAACTCTGCAGGGGGGGTGGAAACACCATATATTTT
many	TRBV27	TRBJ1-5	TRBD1	CASSEARTGKVGQPQHF	TGTGCCAGCAGTGAGGCCCGGACAGGGAAGGTTGGTCAGCCCCAGCATTTT